This T cell receptor (beta chain) was observed in a study of T cells after yellow fever vaccination. Looking at the study overall: SMART-Seq v4 Ultra Low Input served to prepare low-cell-number fractions. Study-level results: A large majority of primary-vaccination clones showed up again after the booster (about 96% CD4, around 90% CD8).

Conversion of TCR transcripts into cDNA relied on 5'RACE template switching, which added a universal primer site and UMIs. TCRdb reprocessed the 5' RACE reads with MiXCR, giving one entry per CDR3 protein. The table lists 620,000 or so distinct CDR3 sequences, roughly an eighth of them singletons. The CDR3 is made up of 14 amino acids. CDR1 is SGHAT and CDR2 is FQNNGV in the germline V gene. V lost 4 bases, J lost 3 bases, and 5 bases stayed unmatched. With respect to this clonotype: Its antigen is undetermined.

V is TRBV11-2 and J is TRBJ2-5; the match to TRBD1 covers 7 bases. The specimen was PBMCs, collected on the day of the yellow fever booster vaccination. This TCR derives from a man aged 30-40 years who received the YFV17D yellow fever vaccine. The CDR3 is CASSSTGQEETQYF. CDR3 DNA: TGTGCCAGCAGCTCGACCGGACAGGAAGAGACCCAGTACTTC.